This T cell receptor (beta chain) was recovered during a study of blood T cell repertoires in COVID-19. Profiled with immunoSEQ multiplex PCR; TCRdb holds only in-frame clones, not every one. Of fewer than 45,000 clones in the sample, about 80% were seen once. The trim removed 4 bases at V and 3 bases at J, leaving 6 bases unmatched. The CDR3 sequence is 16 residues long. Germline assignment: CDR1 SGHNT and CDR2 YYREEE (reference sequence). This receptor was identified in a man between 70 and 80 years old with acute or convalescent COVID-19. The rearrangement joins TRBV5-4 to TRBJ2-1; 11 nucleotides align to TRBD2. What was sequenced was peripheral blood. The CDR3: CASSPRLAGLYNEQFF. The CDR3 region has the DNA TGTGCCAGCAGCCCCCGACTAGCGGGGCTCTACAATGAGCAGTTCTTC.